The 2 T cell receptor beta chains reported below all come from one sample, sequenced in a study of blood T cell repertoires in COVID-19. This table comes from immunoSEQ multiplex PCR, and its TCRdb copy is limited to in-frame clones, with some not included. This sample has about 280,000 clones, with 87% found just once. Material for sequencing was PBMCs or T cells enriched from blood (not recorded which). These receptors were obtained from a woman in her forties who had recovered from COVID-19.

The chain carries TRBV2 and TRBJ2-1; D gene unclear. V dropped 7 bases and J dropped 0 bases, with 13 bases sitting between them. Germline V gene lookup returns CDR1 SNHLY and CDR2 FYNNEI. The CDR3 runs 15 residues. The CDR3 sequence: CASTWRRNSYNEQFF. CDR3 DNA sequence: TGTGCCAGCACGTGGCGGAGAAACTCCTACAATGAGCAGTTCTTC. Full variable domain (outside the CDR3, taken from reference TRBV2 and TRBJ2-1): EPEVTQTPSHQVTQMGQEVILRCVPISNHLYFYWYRQILGQKVEFLVSFYNNEISEKSEIFDDQFSVERPDGSNFTLKIRSTKLEDSAMYFCASTWRRNSYNEQFFGPGTRLTVL.

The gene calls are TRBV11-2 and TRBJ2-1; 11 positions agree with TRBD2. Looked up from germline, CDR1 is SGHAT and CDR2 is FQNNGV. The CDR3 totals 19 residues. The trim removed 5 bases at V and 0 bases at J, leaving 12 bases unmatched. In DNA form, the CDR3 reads TGTGCCAGCAGCCTCCGCCTAGCGGGAGGTCCAAGCTCCTACAATGAGCAGTTCTTC. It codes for CASSLRLAGGPSSYNEQFF.